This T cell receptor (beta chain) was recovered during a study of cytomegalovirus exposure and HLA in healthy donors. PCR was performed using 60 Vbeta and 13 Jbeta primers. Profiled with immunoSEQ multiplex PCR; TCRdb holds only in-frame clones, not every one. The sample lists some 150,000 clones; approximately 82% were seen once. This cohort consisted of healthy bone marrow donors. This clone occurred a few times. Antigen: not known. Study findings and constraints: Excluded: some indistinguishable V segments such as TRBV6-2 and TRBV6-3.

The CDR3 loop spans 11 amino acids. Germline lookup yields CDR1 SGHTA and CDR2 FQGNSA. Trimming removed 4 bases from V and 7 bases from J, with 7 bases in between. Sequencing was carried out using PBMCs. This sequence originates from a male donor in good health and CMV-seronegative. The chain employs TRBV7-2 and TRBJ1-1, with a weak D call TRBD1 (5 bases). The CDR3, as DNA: TGTGCCAGCAGCTATAGGGGTGAAGCTTTCTTT. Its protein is CASSYRGEAFF.